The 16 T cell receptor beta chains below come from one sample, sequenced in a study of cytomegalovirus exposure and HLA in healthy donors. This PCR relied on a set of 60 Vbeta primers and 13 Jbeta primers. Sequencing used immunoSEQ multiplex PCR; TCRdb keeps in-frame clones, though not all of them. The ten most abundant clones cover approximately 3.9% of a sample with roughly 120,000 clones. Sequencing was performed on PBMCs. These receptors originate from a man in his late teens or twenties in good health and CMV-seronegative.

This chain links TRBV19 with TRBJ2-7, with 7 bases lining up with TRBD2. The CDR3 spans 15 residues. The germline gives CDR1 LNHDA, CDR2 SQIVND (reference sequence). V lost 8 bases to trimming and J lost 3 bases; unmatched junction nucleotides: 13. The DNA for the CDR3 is TGTGCCAGTGGGGTAGGAGCTAGCGGTTACTACGAGCAGTACTTC. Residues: CASGVGASGYYEQYF.

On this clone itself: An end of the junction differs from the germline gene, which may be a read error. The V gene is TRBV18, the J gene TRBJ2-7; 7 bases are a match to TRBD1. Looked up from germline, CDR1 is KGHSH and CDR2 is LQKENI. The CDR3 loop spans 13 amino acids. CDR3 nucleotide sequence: TGTGCCAGCTCGCCACAGGGGAACTACGAGCAGTACTTC. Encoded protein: CASSPQGNYEQYF.

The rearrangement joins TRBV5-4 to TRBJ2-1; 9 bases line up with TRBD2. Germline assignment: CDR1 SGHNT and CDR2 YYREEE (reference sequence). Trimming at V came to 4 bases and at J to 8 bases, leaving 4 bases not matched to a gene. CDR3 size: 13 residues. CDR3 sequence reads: CASSASGNDEQFF. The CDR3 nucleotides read TGTGCCAGCAGCGCTAGCGGGAACGATGAGCAGTTCTTC.

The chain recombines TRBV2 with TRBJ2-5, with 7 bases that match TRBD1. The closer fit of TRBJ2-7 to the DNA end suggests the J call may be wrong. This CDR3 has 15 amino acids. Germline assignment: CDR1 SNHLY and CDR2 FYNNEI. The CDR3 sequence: CASSEAQGVTYEQYF. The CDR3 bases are TGTGCCAGCAGTGAGGCGCAGGGGGTTACCTACGAGCAGTACTTC.

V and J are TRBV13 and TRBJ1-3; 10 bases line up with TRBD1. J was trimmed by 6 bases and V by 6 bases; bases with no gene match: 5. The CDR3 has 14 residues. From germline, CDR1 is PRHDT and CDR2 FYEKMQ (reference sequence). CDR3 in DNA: TGTGCCAGCAGTCTCGGACAGGGGGAAAACACCATATATTTT. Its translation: CASSLGQGENTIYF.

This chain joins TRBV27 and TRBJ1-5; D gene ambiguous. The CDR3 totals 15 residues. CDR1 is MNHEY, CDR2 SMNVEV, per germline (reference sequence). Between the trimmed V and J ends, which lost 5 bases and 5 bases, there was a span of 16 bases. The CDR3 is CASSPGSAGYQPQHF. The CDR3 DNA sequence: TGTGCCAGCAGTCCGGGATCCGCGGGGTATCAGCCCCAGCATTTT.

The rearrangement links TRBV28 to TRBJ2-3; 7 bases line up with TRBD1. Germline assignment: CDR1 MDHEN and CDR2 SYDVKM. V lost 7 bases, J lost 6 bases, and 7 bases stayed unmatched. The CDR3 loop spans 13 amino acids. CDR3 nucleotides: TGTGCCAGCACCCCAGGGGGTCTGGATACGCAGTATTTT. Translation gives CASTPGGLDTQYF.

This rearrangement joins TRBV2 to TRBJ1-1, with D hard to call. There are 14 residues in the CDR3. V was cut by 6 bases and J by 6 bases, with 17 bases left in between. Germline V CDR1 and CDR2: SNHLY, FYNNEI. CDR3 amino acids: CASSDREFTPEAFF. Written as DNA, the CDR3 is TGTGCCAGCAGCGACCGGGAGTTTACCCCTGAAGCTTTCTTT.

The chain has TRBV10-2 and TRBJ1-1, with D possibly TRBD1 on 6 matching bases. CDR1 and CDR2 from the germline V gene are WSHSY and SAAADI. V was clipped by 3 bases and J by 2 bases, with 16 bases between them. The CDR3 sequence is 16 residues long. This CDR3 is CASSEGGRTFNTEAFF. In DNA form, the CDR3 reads TGCGCCAGCAGTGAAGGGGGACGGACCTTTAACACTGAAGCTTTCTTT.

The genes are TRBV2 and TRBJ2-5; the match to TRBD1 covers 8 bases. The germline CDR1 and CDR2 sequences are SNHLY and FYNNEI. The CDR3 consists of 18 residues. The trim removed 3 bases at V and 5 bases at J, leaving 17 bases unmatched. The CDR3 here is CASSDEWGPLTGEETQYF. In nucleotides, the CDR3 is TGTGCCAGCAGTGATGAGTGGGGTCCTTTGACAGGGGAGGAGACCCAGTACTTC.

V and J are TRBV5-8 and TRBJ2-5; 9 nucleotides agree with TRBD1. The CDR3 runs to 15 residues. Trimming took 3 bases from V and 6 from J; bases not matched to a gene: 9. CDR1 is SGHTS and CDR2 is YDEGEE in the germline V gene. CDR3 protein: CASSSLGTGKKTQYF. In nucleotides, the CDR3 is TGTGCCAGCAGCTCCCTCGGGACAGGGAAGAAGACCCAGTACTTC.

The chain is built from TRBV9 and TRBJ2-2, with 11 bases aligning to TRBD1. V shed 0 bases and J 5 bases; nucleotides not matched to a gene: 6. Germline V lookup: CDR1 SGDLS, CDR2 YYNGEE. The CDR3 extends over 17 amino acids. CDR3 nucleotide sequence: TGTGCCAGCAGCGTAGAAAGGGACAGGGGGTTTACCGGGGAGCTGTTTTTT. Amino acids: CASSVERDRGFTGELFF.

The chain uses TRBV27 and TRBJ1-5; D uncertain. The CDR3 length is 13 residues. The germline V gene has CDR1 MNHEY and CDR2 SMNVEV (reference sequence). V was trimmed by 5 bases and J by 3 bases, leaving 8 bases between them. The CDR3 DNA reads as TGTGCCAGCAGTCCCATACACAATCAGCCCCAGCATTTT. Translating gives CASSPIHNQPQHF.

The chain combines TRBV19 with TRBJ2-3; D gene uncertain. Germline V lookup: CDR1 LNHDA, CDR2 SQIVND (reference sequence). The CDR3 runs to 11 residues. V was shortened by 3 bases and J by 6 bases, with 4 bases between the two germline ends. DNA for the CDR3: TGTGCCAGTAGTATCTCTGATACGCAGTATTTT. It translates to CASSISDTQYF.

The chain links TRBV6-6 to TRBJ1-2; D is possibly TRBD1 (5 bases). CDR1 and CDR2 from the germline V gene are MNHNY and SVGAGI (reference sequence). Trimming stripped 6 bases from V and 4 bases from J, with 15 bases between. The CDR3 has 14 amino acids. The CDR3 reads CASSRPTEIYGYTF. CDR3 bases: TGTGCCAGCAGCCGCCCGACAGAGATCTATGGCTACACCTTC.

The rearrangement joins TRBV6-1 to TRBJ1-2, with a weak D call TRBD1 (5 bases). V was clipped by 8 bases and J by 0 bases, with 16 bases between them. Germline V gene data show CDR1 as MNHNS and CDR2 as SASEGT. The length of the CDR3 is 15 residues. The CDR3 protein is CASRSTDRANYGYTF. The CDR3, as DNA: TGTGCCAGCCGATCGACAGACAGAGCTAACTATGGCTACACCTTC.